This T cell receptor (beta chain) came from a study of CD8 T cells in Susac syndrome (dated by TCRdb to the late 2010s). In terms of the full investigation: Whether CD8+ T cell activation and differentiation in Susac syndrome was antigen driven was tested using repertoire sequencing. Clonality of the CD8+ T cell repertoire was compared between over ten healthy donors, around 14 Susac syndrome patients and about 15 multiple sclerosis patients.

Peripheral blood CD8+ and CD4+ T cells from healthy donors, Susac syndrome patients and multiple sclerosis patients were profiled by high-throughput TCR beta sequencing. Healthy donors were age- and sex-matched controls. Bulk CD8+ and CD4+ T cells were purified magnetically by negative isolation, whereas CD8+ TEMRA cells were enriched by FACS. Blood was collected in EDTA tubes and processed within 24 hours, with PBMCs isolated through density gradient centrifugation. PBMCs intended for TCR sequencing were frozen in liquid nitrogen and were later thawed in a 37 degrees C water bath. Purity of sorted or isolated CD4+, CD8+ and CD8+ TEMRA cells was at least 90%. Results and caveats for the whole study, not just this receptor: The number of individuals in the TCR sequencing and HLA analysis was recognized as being relatively small.

RNA was extracted using the RNeasy kit, and roughly 0.5 to 1 ug of the RNA was reverse transcribed with random hexamers. TCR beta CDR3 regions were amplified with the immunoSEQ multiplex PCR assay covering 54 Vbeta and 13 Jbeta segments. Bias from PCR amplification was corrected by using a synthetic template baseline for primer optimization and for computational correction. Regarding the original processing steps: Reads were annotated to V, D and J genes according to IMGT and were analyzed with immunoSEQ Analyzer, with only productive sequences retained. To calculate clonality, Shannon entropy was normalized by log2 of the number of productive unique sequences and then subtracted from one. For each patient and control, public and private clones were evaluated among the 100 most prevalent clones. Clones were defined as Susac-specific when absent from the healthy and MS cohorts, from approximately 1,100 published viral clones and from other ImmuneACCESS disease sequences. The public reads were reanalyzed by TCRdb: fastp trimming at Q25, MiXCR alignment, in-frame beta chains only. A single entry per CDR3 protein holds the most common genes and DNA from its merged rows. In this record, the V and J calls reflect TCRdb's handling and not the investigators' own analysis. A total of about 120,000 distinct CDR3 sequences appear in this sample, around 93% of them only once. Roughly 0.12% of the sample belongs to the ten largest clones.

From the cysteine up to the phenylalanine, the CDR3 has a length of 14 residues. The DNA shown is the 42-base CDR3, in frame from base 1. From a lookup of the germline V gene (reference sequence), CDR1 and CDR2 are LNHDA and SQIVND. The junction shows trimming of 8 bases on V and 3 bases on J, and the gene matches do not reach 6 bases of it. Comments on this clonotype: Its target antigen remains unknown. It has no much larger one-base neighbor in the sample; base qualities were not kept.

The specimen sequenced was CD8+ T cells from PBMCs. This receptor was taken from a human donor in good health. The rearrangement combines TRBV19 with TRBJ1-5; 8 central nucleotides agree with TRBD1. The CDR3 region reads CASRETGVNQPQHF. The bases are TGTGCCAGTCGGGAGACAGGGGTCAATCAGCCCCAGCATTTT.